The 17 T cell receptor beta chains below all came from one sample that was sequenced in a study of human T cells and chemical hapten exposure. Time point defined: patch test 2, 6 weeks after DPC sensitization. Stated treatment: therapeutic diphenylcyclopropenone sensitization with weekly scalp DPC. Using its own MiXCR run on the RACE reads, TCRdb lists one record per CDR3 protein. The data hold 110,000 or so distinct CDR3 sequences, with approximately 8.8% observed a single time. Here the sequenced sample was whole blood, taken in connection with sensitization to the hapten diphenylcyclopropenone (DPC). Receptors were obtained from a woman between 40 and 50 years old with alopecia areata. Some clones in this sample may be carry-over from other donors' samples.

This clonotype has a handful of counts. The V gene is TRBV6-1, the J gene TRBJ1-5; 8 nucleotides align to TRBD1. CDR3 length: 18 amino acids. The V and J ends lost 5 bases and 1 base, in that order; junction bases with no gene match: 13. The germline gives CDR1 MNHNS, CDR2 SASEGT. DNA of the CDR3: TGTGCCAGCAGTCCCCACGGACAGGGCCAGGGGAGCAATCAGCCCCAGCATTTT. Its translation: CASSPHGQGQGSNQPQHF.

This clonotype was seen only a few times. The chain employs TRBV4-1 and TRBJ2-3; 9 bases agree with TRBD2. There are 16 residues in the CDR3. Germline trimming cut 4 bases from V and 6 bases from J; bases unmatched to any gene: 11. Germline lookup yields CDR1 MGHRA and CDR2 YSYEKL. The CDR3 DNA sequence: TGCGCCAGCAGCCCGGAAAATAGCGGGGGTGGCGATACGCAGTATTTT. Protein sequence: CASSPENSGGGDTQYF.

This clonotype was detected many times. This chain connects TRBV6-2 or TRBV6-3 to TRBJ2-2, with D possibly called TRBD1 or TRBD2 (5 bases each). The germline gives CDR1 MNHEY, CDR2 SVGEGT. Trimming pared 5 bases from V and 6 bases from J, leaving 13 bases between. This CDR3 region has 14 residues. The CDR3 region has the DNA TGTGCCAGCAGTCATCCTAGGGGACCCGGGGAGCTGTTTTTT. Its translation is CASSHPRGPGELFF.

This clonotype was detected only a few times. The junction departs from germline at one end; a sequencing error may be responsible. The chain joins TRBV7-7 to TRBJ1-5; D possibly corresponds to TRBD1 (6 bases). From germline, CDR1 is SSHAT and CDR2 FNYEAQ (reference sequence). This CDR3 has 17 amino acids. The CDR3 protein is CASSLIQGGSSNQPQHF. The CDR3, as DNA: TGTGCTAGCAGCTTGATACAGGGCGGATCTAGCAATCAGCCCCAGCATTTT.

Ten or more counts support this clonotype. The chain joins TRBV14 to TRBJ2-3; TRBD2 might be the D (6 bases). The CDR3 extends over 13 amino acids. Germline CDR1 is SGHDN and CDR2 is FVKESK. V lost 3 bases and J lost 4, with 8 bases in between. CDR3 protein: CASSHGGSDTQYF. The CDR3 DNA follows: TGTGCCAGCAGCCACGGGGGATCAGATACGCAGTATTTT.

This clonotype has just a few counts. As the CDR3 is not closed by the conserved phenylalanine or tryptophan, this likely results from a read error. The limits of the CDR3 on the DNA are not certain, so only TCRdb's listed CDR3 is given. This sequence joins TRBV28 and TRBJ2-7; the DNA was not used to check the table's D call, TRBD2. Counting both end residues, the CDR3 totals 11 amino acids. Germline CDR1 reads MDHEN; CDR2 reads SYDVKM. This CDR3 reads CASSSQRASFL.

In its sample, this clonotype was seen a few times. DNA for the CDR3: TGTGCCAGCAGCCCGACAGGGGCGAGGGGAAACACCATATATTTT. It encodes CASSPTGARGNTIYF. The V call is TRBV7-9, the J call TRBJ1-3, with 8 bases matching TRBD1. The CDR3 is 15 residues long. V shed 5 bases, J shed 4 bases, and the junction held 7 bases outside the gene matches. Germline CDR1 is SEHNR and CDR2 is FQNEAQ (reference sequence).

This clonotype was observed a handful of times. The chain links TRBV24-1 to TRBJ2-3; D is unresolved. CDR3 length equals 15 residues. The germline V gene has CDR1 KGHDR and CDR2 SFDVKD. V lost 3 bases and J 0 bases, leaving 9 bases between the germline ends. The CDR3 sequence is CATSDPPTSTDTQYF. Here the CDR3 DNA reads TGTGCCACCAGTGATCCACCGACTAGCACAGATACGCAGTATTTT.

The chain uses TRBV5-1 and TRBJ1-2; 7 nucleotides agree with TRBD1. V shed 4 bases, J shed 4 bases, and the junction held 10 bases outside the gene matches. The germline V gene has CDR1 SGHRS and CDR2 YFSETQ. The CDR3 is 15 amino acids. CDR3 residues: CASSESAGTVYGYTF. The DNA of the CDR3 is TGCGCCAGCAGCGAATCAGCCGGGACAGTCTATGGCTACACCTTC.

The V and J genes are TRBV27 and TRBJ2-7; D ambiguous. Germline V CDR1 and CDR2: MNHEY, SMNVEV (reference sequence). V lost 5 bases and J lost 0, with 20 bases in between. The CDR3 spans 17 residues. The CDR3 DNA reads TGTGCCAGCAGTCCCCGCGTCGTCGTACTCAGCTCCTACGAGCAGTACTTC. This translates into CASSPRVVVLSSYEQYF.

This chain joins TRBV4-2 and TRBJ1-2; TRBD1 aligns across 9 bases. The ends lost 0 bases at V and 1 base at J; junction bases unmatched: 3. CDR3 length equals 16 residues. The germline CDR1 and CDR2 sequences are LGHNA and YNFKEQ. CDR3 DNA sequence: TGTGCCAGCAGCCAAGACCTGGGACAGGGTAACTATGGCTACACCTTC. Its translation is CASSQDLGQGNYGYTF.

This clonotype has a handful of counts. The CDR3 is CASSHPRQGGGNTIYF. The CDR3 DNA reads TGCGCCAGCAGCCACCCTAGACAGGGGGGTGGAAACACCATATATTTT. The V and J genes are TRBV4-3 and TRBJ1-3; TRBD1 aligns across 9 bases. This CDR3 spans 16 amino acids. Germline loops: CDR1 LGHNA, CDR2 YSLEER. V dropped 3 bases and J dropped 3; count of bases not matched to a gene: 6.

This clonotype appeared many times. In nucleotides, the CDR3 is TGTGCCAGAGGGACCGGACGCCGAAAAAGACACAATGAGCAGTTCTTC. Translating it yields CARGTGRRKRHNEQFF. V is TRBV2 and J is TRBJ2-1, with D perhaps matching TRBD1 or TRBD2 (5 bases each). Trimming left V 9 bases short and J 5 bases short, with 23 bases between. CDR3 length: 16 amino acids. Germline V gene data show CDR1 as SNHLY and CDR2 as FYNNEI. Supplemented by reference TRBV2 and TRBJ2-1, the full variable domain reads EPEVTQTPSHQVTQMGQEVILRCVPISNHLYFYWYRQILGQKVEFLVSFYNNEISEKSEIFDDQFSVERPDGSNFTLKIRSTKLEDSAMYFCARGTGRRKRHNEQFFGPGTRLTVL.

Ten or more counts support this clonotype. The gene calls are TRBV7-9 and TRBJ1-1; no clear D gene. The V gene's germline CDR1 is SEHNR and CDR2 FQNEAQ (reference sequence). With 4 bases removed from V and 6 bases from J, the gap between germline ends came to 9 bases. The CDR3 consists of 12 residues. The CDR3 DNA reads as TGTGCCAGCAGCTCAATCCGGGCTGAAGCTTTCTTT. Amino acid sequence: CASSSIRAEAFF.

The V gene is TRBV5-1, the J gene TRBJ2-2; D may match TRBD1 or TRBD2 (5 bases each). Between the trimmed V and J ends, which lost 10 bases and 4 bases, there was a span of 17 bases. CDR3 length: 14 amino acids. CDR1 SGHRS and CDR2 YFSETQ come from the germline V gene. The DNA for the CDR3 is TGCGCCTGCATGGGTCAGGGAGCCACCGGGGAGCTGTTTTTT. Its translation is CACMGQGATGELFF.

The CDR3 DNA sequence: TGTGCCAGCAGTACCTCCGGGGGACTTCCCTACAATGAGCAGTTCTTC. Its protein product is CASSTSGGLPYNEQFF. This sequence joins TRBV7-2 and TRBJ2-1; D might be TRBD2 (6 bases). V was trimmed by 6 bases and J by 2 bases, leaving 17 bases between them. The CDR3 contains 16 residues. The germline V gene encodes CDR1 SGHTA and CDR2 FQGNSA.

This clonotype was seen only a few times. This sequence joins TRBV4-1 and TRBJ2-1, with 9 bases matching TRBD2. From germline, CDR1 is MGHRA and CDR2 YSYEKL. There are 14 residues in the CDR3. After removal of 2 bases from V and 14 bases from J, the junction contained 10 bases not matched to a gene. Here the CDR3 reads CASSQPGTSPYEFF. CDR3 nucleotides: TGCGCCAGCAGCCAACCCGGGACTAGCCCTTATGAGTTCTTC.